Below are 9 T cell receptor beta chains sequenced from a single sample in a study of T cells after yellow fever vaccination. TCRdb re-called the 5' RACE reads with MiXCR, one entry per CDR3 protein. The sample holds approximately 510,000 distinct CDR3 sequences; 21% are singletons and the top ten take 15% to 20%. Sequencing used PBMCs, obtained roughly 20 days after the first yellow fever vaccination. The receptors here all came from a man between 18 and 35 years old who received the YFV17D yellow fever vaccine.

This clonotype occurred a few times. The chain recombines TRBV5-1 with TRBJ1-1, with a tentative D call TRBD1 (6 bases). Per the germline V gene, CDR1 is SGHRS and CDR2 is YFSETQ. Trimming stripped 4 bases from V and 0 bases from J, with 16 bases between. CDR3 length: 16 amino acids. CDR3 in DNA: TGCGCCAGCAGCCGCGTGGGGGGCTCGCTGAACACTGAAGCTTTCTTT. Residues: CASSRVGGSLNTEAFF.

In its sample, this clonotype was seen a few times. The rearrangement links TRBV12-3 or TRBV12-4 to TRBJ1-5, with 8 nucleotides matching TRBD1. CDR3 size: 15 residues. V trimming: 6 bases; J trimming: 7 bases; junction bases outside the gene matches: 11. CDR3 in DNA: TGTGCCAGCAGGGCGGGCAGGGGGCATCGACAGCCCCAGCATTTT. It codes for CASRAGRGHRQPQHF.

The V and J genes are TRBV7-2 and TRBJ2-1, with D possibly matching TRBD2 (12 bases). There are 22 residues in the CDR3. The ends were cut back, 6 bases at V and 1 base at J, with 34 bases in the middle. The V gene's germline CDR1 is SGHTA and CDR2 FQGNSA. As DNA, the CDR3 is TGTGCCAGCAGGGGGACAGGGGGAATGGGCCTAGCGGGGGGGCTATCCTACAATGAGCAGTTCTTC. Its protein is CASRGTGGMGLAGGLSYNEQFF.

The rearrangement uses TRBV28 and TRBJ2-7, with D possibly TRBD1 on 5 matching bases. Per germline, CDR1 MDHEN and CDR2 SYDVKM. Deletions cut 8 bases from V and 4 bases from J, with 12 bases between. The CDR3 extends over 12 amino acids. The chain's CDR3 is CASGDRSYEQYV. CDR3 sequence (DNA): TGTGCCAGCGGAGACAGATCATACGAGCAGTACGTC.

This clonotype was seen a few times. The rearrangement uses TRBV7-8 and TRBJ2-1; the D gene is possibly TRBD2 (5 bases). V shed 5 bases and J shed 6 bases, with 14 bases lying between them. The CDR3 consists of 14 residues. Germline CDR1 and CDR2: SGHVS and FQNEAQ. The CDR3 DNA follows: TGTGCCAGCAGCCCATGGTCGGGAATCAATGAGCAGTTCTTC. Translating it yields CASSPWSGINEQFF.

This clonotype was detected a few times. The chain employs TRBV4-1 and TRBJ1-2; no clear D gene. The CDR3 covers 14 residues. Trimming left V 1 base short and J 7 bases short, with 13 bases between. In germline, CDR1 is MGHRA, CDR2 YSYEKL. In nucleotides, the CDR3 is TGCGCCAGCAGCCAAGGGTTAAGGTTAAGTGGCTACACCTTC. Encoded protein: CASSQGLRLSGYTF.

This chain joins TRBV27 and TRBJ2-7, with TRBD1 matching over 9 bases. V dropped 1 base and J dropped 4; count of bases not matched to a gene: 5. Germline lookup yields CDR1 MNHEY and CDR2 SMNVEV (reference sequence). The CDR3 length is 15 residues. The CDR3 coding sequence is TGTGCCAGCAGTTTATACGGGACAGGGACTTACGAGCAGTACGTC. The encoded protein is CASSLYGTGTYEQYV.

For the CDR3, the DNA is TGCGCCAGCAGCGGCGGACAGGCCGGTAAAGAGACCCAGTACTTC. This encodes CASSGGQAGKETQYF. J is TRBJ2-5 and V is TRBV5-1; TRBD1 matches 7 bases. There are 15 residues in the CDR3. V dropped 4 bases and J dropped 3; count of bases not matched to a gene: 9. Germline loops: CDR1 SGHRS, CDR2 YFSETQ.

The V gene is TRBV4-1, the J gene TRBJ1-2; D is unclear. The CDR3 totals 14 residues. CDR1 MGHRA and CDR2 YSYEKL come from the germline V gene. V was pared by 0 bases and J by 4 bases, with 9 bases between. CDR3 amino acids: CASSQERQLYGYTF. The DNA of the CDR3 is TGCGCCAGCAGCCAAGAGAGGCAGCTCTATGGCTACACCTTC.